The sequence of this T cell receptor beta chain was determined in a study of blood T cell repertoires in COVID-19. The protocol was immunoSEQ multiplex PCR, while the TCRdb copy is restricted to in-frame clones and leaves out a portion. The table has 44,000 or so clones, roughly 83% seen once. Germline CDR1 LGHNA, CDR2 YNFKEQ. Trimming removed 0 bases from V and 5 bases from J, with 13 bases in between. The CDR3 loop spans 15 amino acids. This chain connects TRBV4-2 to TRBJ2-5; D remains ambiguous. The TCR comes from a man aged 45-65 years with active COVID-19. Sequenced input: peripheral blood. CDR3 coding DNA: TGTGCCAGCAGCCAAGATATTGGTAGCATCGAGACCCAGTACTTC. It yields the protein CASSQDIGSIETQYF.